This TCR beta chain emerged from a study of blood T cell repertoires in COVID-19. Original handling: Estimated nucleated cell counts came from reference gene primer amplification. Only in-frame clones appear in the TCRdb table, and some are missing; sequencing was by immunoSEQ multiplex PCR. The DNA gave D and trimming, while V, J and clone size come from that table. This repertoire shows 200,000 to 250,000 clones, 80% to 90% found once; its top ten account for 0.98%. The V end was cut by 5 bases, the J end by 7 bases, with 14 bases between. This CDR3 is 13 amino acids long. Germline V CDR1 and CDR2: SGHTA, FQGTGA. A few counts support this clone.

Input material: peripheral blood. The clonotype was recovered from a man aged 35 to 55 with acute or convalescent COVID-19. The chain has TRBV7-3 and TRBJ1-2, with unresolved D. The CDR3 sequence: CASSPRGSGGYTF. For the CDR3, the DNA is TGTGCCAGCAGCCCCAGAGGGAGTGGTGGCTACACCTTC.